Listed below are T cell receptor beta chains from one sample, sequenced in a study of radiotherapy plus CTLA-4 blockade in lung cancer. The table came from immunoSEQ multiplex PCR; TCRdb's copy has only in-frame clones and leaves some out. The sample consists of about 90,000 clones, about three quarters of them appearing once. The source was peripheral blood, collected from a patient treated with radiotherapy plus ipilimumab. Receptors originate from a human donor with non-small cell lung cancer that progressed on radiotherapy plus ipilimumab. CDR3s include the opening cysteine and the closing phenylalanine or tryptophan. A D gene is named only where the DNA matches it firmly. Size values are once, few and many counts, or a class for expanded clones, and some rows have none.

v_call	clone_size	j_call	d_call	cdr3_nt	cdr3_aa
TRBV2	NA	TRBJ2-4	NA	TGTGCCAGCAGTGAAGCGTGGCCAGGGTCACTAGCCAAAAACATTCAGTACTTC	CASSEAWPGSLAKNIQYF
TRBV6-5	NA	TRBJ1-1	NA	TGTGCCAGCAGTCTGGGGGGGAACACTGAAGCTTTCTTT	CASSLGGNTEAFF
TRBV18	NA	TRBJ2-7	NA	TGTGCCAGCTCACCAAAGACAGGATCCTACGAGCAGTACTTC	CASSPKTGSYEQYF
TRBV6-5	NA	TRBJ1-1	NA	TGTGCCAGCAGAGCTTGGGATACTGAAGCTTTCTTT	CASRAWDTEAFF
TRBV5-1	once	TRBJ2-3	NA	TGCGCCAGCAGCCCCCGGGGAGATACGCAGTATTTT	CASSPRGDTQYF
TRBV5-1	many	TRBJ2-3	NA	TGCGCCAGCAGCTTGGCCAGGGGCAGGGGGGGCACAGATACGCAGTATTTT	CASSLARGRGGTDTQYF
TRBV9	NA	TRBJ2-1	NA	TGTGCCAGCGCCTCGGGGGCGAATGAGCAGTTCTTC	CASASGANEQFF
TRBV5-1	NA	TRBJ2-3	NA	TGCGCCAGCAGCCCCCTTAAGAGACCTAGCACAGATACGCAGTATTTT	CASSPLKRPSTDTQYF
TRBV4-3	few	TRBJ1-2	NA	TGCGCCAGCAGCCCACAGGGCGACTATGGCTACACCTTC	CASSPQGDYGYTF
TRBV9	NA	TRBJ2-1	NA	TGTGCCAGCAGCCCCAGACACCAATACAATGAGCAGTTCTTC	CASSPRHQYNEQFF
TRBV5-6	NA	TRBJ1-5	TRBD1	TGTGCCAGCAGCTCCCGACAGGGAAATAGCAATCAGCCCCAGCATTTT	CASSSRQGNSNQPQHF
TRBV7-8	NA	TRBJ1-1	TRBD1	TGTGCCAGCAGCCTAAGACAGGGATACACTGAAGCTTTCTTT	CASSLRQGYTEAFF
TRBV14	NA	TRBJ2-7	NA	TGTGCCAGCAGCCGCCCAAAGGGATCCTTTTCCTACGAGCAGTACTTC	CASSRPKGSFSYEQYF
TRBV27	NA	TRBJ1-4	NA	TGTGCCAGCAGCCTCTCAGGGAATAATGAAAAACTGTTTTTT	CASSLSGNNEKLFF
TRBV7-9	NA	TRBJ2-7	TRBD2	TGTGCCAGCAGCCCCTGGGGACTAGCGGGGACCTACGAGCAGTACTTC	CASSPWGLAGTYEQYF
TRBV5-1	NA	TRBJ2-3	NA	TGCGCCAGCAGCCTCCGGTCAGCCACAGATACGCAGTATTTT	CASSLRSATDTQYF
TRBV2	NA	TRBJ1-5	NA	TGTGCCAGCAGTGAAGCGCGGCAGAGCAATCAGCCCCAGCATTTT	CASSEARQSNQPQHF
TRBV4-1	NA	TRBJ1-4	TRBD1	TGCGCCAGCAGCCCACAGGGGGGGCCGGGGGAAAAACTGTTTTTT	CASSPQGGPGEKLFF
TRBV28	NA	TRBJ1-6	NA	TGTGCCAGCAGCCACCAGGGGCGGTCACCCCTCCACTTT	CASSHQGRSPLHF
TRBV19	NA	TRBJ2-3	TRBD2	TGTGCCACCGTAGGAGGTAGCGGGAGCACAGATACGCAGTATTTT	CATVGGSGSTDTQYF
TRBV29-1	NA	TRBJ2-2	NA	TGCAGCGCTGGCCTATCGAACACCGGGGAGCTGTTTTTT	CSAGLSNTGELFF
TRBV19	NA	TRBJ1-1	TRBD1	TGTGCCAGTAGTATAGGACAGGGGGTTATCACTGAAGCTTTCTTT	CASSIGQGVITEAFF
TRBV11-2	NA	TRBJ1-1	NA	TGTGCCAGCAGCTTAGACCTCTTGAGTGCTTTCTTT	CASSLDLLSAFF
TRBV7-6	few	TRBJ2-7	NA	TGTGCCAGCAGCCAAGGGGGAGGCGAGCAGTACTTC	CASSQGGGEQYF
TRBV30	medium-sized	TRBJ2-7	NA	TGTGCCTGGAGTTTAGACACCCGCTACGAGCAGTACTTC	CAWSLDTRYEQYF
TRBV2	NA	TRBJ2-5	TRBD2	TGTGCCAGCAGTGGAGGGACTAGCGGCCAAGAGACCCAGTACTTC	CASSGGTSGQETQYF
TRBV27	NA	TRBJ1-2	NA	TGTGCCAGCAGTAGCAATACAGGGCGCCCCTATGGCTACACCTTC	CASSSNTGRPYGYTF
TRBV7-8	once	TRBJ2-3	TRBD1	TGTGCCAGCAGCTTTGGACAGGGTTACAACACAGATACGCAGTATTTT	CASSFGQGYNTDTQYF
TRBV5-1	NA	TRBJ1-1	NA	TGCGCCAGCAGCGCCGGGTTTGGCACTGAAGCTTTCTTT	CASSAGFGTEAFF
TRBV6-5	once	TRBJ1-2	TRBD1	TGTGCCAGCAGTTCCGCAGGGGGCCTCTATGGCTACACCTTC	CASSSAGGLYGYTF
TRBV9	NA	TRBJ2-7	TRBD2	TGTGCCAGCAGCGTAGGGACTAGCGCAAGTTTTTACGAGCAGTACTTC	CASSVGTSASFYEQYF
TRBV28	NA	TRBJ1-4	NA	TGTGCCAGCATCGGGGTGGTGAGATCTAATGAAAAACTGTTTTTT	CASIGVVRSNEKLFF
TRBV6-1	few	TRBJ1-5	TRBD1	TGTGCCAGCAGTGCCCCAGGGGGCACAATAGCACCCAATCAGCCCCAGCATTTT	CASSAPGGTIAPNQPQHF
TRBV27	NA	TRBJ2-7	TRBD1	TGTGCCAGCAGTTTCTCCTACGGACAGGTCACCTACGAGCAGTACTTC	CASSFSYGQVTYEQYF
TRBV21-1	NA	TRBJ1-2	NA	TGTGCCAGCACCGACAGGGTCTATGGCTACACCTTC	CASTDRVYGYTF
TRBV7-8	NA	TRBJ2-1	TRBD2	TGTGCCAGCAGCTTAGGTAGCGGGGGAGGCAATGAGCAGTTCTTC	CASSLGSGGGNEQFF
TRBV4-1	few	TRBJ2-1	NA	TGCGCCAGCAGCCCGATTTCCCTGGGGAATGAGCAGTTCTTC	CASSPISLGNEQFF
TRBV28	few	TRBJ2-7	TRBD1	TGTGCCAGCAGTGGATACCGGGACAGTAACTTC	CASSGYRDSNF
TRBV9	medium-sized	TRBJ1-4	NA	TGTGCCAGCAGCGTAGGGGGGAAGAGTAATGAAAAACTGTTTTTT	CASSVGGKSNEKLFF
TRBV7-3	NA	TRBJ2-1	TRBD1	TGTGCCAGCAGCTTAAAGCCCACCGGACAGGGGAGGTCCAATGAGCAGTTCTTC	CASSLKPTGQGRSNEQFF
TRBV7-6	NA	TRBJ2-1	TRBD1	TGTGCCAGCAGCTTAGTAGGACAGGGGTCAAGGGAGCAGTTCTTC	CASSLVGQGSREQFF
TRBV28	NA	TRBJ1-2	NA	TGTGCCAGCAGCTCAGGGAATGAGTATGGCTACACCTTC	CASSSGNEYGYTF
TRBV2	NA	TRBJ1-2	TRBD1	TGTGCCAGCAGTGACTTCTTAGATAAGGGACAGGGCTATGGCTACACCTTC	CASSDFLDKGQGYGYTF
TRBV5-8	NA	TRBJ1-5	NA	TGTGCCAGCAGCTTGGAGCGGGACTATCGGCCCCAGCATTTT	CASSLERDYRPQHF
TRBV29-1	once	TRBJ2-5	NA	TGCAGCGTTGTAAACAGCCAAGAGACCCAGTACTTC	CSVVNSQETQYF
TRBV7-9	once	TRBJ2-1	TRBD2	TGTGCCAGCAGCTCGGGTCGGACTAGCGCGGACGATGAGCAGTTCTTC	CASSSGRTSADDEQFF
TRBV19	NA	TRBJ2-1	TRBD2	TGTGCCAGTAGTTCCCCACCGGGACTAGCGGTAAAAAATGAGCAGTTCTTC	CASSSPPGLAVKNEQFF
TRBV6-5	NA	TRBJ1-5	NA	TGTGCCAGCAGTTACTCGACGGACCAGCCCCAGCATTTT	CASSYSTDQPQHF
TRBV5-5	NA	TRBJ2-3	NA	TGTGCCAGCAGCCGGGACTCTGGTAATACGCAGTATTTT	CASSRDSGNTQYF
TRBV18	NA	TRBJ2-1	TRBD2	TGTGCCAGCTCACCGACTAGCGGCATCTACAATGAGCAGTTCTTC	CASSPTSGIYNEQFF
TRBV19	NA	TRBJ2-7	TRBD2	TGTGCCAGTAGTGCCTCGCTAGCGGCCTCCTACGAGCAGTACTTC	CASSASLAASYEQYF
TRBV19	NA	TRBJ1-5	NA	TGTGCCAGTACCCCCAGTTACAGTACGTATAGCAATCAGCCCCAGCATTTT	CASTPSYSTYSNQPQHF
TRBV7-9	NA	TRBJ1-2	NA	TGTGCCAGCAGCTTAAGCGGACCTTATGGCTACACCTTC	CASSLSGPYGYTF
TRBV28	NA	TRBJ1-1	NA	TGTGCCAGCTCCGCCTCACCGCGTATGAACACTGAAGCTTTCTTT	CASSASPRMNTEAFF